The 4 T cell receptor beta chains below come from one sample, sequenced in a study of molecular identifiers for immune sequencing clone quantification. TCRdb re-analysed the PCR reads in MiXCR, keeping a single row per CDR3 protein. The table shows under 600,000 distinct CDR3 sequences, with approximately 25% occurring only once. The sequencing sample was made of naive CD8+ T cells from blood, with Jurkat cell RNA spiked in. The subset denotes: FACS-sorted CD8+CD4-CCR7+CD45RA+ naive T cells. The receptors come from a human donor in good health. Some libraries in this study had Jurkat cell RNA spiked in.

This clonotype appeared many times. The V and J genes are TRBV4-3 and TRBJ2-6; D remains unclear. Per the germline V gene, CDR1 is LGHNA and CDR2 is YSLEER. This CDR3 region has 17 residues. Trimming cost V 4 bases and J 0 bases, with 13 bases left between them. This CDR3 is CASSPRPDLSGANVLTF. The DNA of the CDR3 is TGCGCCAGCAGCCCCAGGCCTGACCTCTCTGGGGCCAACGTCCTGACTTTC.

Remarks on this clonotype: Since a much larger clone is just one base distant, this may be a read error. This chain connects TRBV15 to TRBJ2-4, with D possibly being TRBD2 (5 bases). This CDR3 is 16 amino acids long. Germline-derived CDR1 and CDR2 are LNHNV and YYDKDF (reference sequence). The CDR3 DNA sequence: TGTGCCACCGGCAGAGGGTTTGGTGGGCAGGAAAACATTCAGTACTTC. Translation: CATGRGFGGQENIQYF.

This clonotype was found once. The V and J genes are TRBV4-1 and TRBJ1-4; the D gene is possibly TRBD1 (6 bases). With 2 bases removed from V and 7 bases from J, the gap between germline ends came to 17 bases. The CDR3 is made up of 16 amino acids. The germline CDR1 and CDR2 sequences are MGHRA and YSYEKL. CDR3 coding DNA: TGCGCCAGCAGCCAAAATCCGGGACACAGTGGTGAAAAACTGTTTTTT. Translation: CASSQNPGHSGEKLFF.

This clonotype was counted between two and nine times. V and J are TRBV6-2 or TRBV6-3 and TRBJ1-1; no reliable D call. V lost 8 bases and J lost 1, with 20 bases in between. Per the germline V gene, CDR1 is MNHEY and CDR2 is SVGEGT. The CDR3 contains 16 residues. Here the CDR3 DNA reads TGTGCCAGCGGTTCACGGACTTTCATGTCGAACACTGAAGCTTTCTTT. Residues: CASGSRTFMSNTEAFF.